The 15 T cell receptor beta chains presented below share a single source sample, sequenced in a study of T cell repertoires in cytomegalovirus infection. TCRdb reprocessed the reads with MiXCR, giving one entry per CDR3 protein. The sample has about 230,000 distinct CDR3 sequences, 20% to 25% seen once. The specimen was CD8+ T cells from PBMCs. The receptor set was obtained from a human donor in good health (CMV status not recorded). Some clones in this sample may be carry-over from other donors' samples.

This chain connects TRBV29-1 to TRBJ2-7; D tentatively reads TRBD1 or TRBD2 (5 bases each). CDR1 is SQVTM, CDR2 ANQGSEA, per germline. With 6 bases removed from V and 3 bases from J, the gap between germline ends came to 15 bases. The CDR3 totals 13 residues. The CDR3 DNA reads TGCAGCGTCTTTGGGACGGACGGCTACGAGCAGTACTTC. It encodes CSVFGTDGYEQYF.

This chain links TRBV10-3 with TRBJ2-3, with D perhaps TRBD2 (6 bases). In germline, CDR1 is ENHRY, CDR2 SYGVKD. The CDR3 consists of 15 residues. V was clipped by 4 bases and J by 2 bases, with 13 bases between them. The CDR3 protein is CAISVFRGLTDTQYF. CDR3 nucleotide sequence: TGTGCCATCAGTGTGTTCCGGGGACTCACAGATACGCAGTATTTT.

This clonotype has a count of ten or more. The V call is TRBV7-3, the J call TRBJ1-2; a possible D gene is TRBD1 (5 bases). Trimming shortened V by 5 bases and J by 6 bases, and 16 bases separated the two germline ends. This CDR3 contains 14 residues. CDR1 is SGHTA, CDR2 FQGTGA, per germline. The DNA of the CDR3 is TGTGCCAGCAGCCGGGACGGGGGAGGTGATGGCTACACCTTC. Its protein product is CASSRDGGGDGYTF.

The chain has TRBV28 and TRBJ1-2; the D is unclear. Germline V gene sequence: CDR1 MDHEN, CDR2 SYDVKM. Trimming stripped 6 bases from V and 6 bases from J, with 17 bases between. This CDR3 has 14 amino acids. The CDR3 region is CASSPFGPYNGYTF. CDR3 DNA sequence: TGTGCCAGCAGCCCGTTTGGCCCCTATAATGGCTACACCTTC.

The rearrangement joins TRBV7-9 to TRBJ1-2; 8 bases are a match to TRBD1. The CDR3 totals 12 residues. Germline values: CDR1 SEHNR, CDR2 FQNEAQ (reference sequence). The ends lost 5 bases at V and 7 bases at J; junction bases unmatched: 3. The CDR3 coding sequence is TGTGCCAGCAGCGACAGGGGAGGTGGCTACACCTTC. It yields the protein CASSDRGGGYTF.

Comments on this clonotype: It may be a read error: a sequence one base away is much more abundant. The CDR3 reads CASSETQTLDKMANEQFF. CDR3 coding DNA: TGTGCCAGCAGTGAAACCCAAACGTTGGACAAAATGGCCAATGAGCAGTTCTTC. The chain joins TRBV6-1 to TRBJ2-1, with D possibly TRBD1 on 5 matching bases. Germline V CDR1 and CDR2: MNHNS, SASEGT. The length of the CDR3 is 18 residues. The V end was cut by 2 bases, the J end by 6 bases, with 23 bases between.

This clonotype appeared a few times. The V call is TRBV7-9, the J call TRBJ2-5, with D uncertain. The CDR3 is 14 residues long. Germline CDR1 and CDR2: SEHNR and FQNEAQ (reference sequence). This chain's CDR3 is CASLKDGRKETQYF. CDR3 DNA sequence: TGTGCGAGTCTCAAAGACGGACGAAAAGAGACCCAGTACTTC. The full variable domain, with the rest looked up from reference TRBV7-9 and TRBJ2-5, is DTGVSQNPRHKITKRGQNVTFRCDPISEHNRLYWYRQTLGQGPEFLTYFQNEAQLEKSRLLSDRFSAERPKGSFSTLEIQRTEQGDSAMYLCASLKDGRKETQYFGPGTRLLVL.

The chain employs TRBV7-6 and TRBJ2-3, with 15 bases matching TRBD2. CDR3 length: 16 amino acids. The germline V gene has CDR1 SGHVS and CDR2 FNYEAQ. Germline trimming cut 5 bases from V and 6 bases from J; bases unmatched to any gene: 6. CDR3 amino acids: CASSLGLAGGGDTQYF. In nucleotides, the CDR3 is TGTGCCAGCAGCCTCGGACTAGCGGGGGGGGGGGATACGCAGTATTTT.

This chain uses TRBV28 with TRBJ1-6; D gene ambiguous. V lost 2 bases and J lost 7, with 9 bases in between. CDR1 and CDR2 (germline): MDHEN, SYDVKM. The CDR3 extends over 14 amino acids. The CDR3 spells CASSLPAYNSPLHF. The CDR3 coding sequence is TGTGCCAGCAGTTTACCGGCGTACAATTCACCCCTCCACTTT.

This clonotype was seen just once. This sequence joins TRBV12-3 or TRBV12-4 and TRBJ2-2; D gene ambiguous. V was cut by 0 bases and J by 3 bases, with 8 bases left in between. The CDR3 length is 15 residues. This CDR3 reads CASSLAHRYTGELFF. For the CDR3, the DNA is TGTGCCAGCAGTTTAGCACACAGATACACCGGGGAGCTGTTTTTT.

DNA for the CDR3: TGCGCCAGCAGCTTGAAGAGCGACTACAATGAGCAGTTCTTC. The encoded protein is CASSLKSDYNEQFF. The chain joins TRBV5-1 to TRBJ2-1; D not resolved. V was shortened by 1 base and J by 3 bases, with 8 bases between the two germline ends. This CDR3 has 14 amino acids. The germline V gene encodes CDR1 SGHRS and CDR2 YFSETQ.

Concerning this clonotype: It may be a read error: a sequence one base away is much more abundant. This sequence joins TRBV7-8 and TRBJ1-2, with D tentatively TRBD1 (5 bases). The CDR3 is made up of 13 amino acids. Deletions cut 8 bases from V and 2 bases from J, with 12 bases between. Germline-derived CDR1 and CDR2 are SGHVS and FQNEAQ. The chain's CDR3 is CASRPGTNYGYTF. CDR3 bases: TGTGCCAGCCGTCCAGGGACCAACTATGGCTACACCTTC.

This clonotype turned up a few times. The chain combines TRBV28 with TRBJ2-7, with 7 bases matching TRBD1. Germline trimming cut 5 bases from V and 7 bases from J; bases unmatched to any gene: 11. Germline CDR1 reads MDHEN; CDR2 reads SYDVKM. The CDR3 spans 14 residues. The CDR3 nucleotides read TGTGCCAGCAGTCGCAGGGGGACCTTAGGAGAGCAGTACTTC. This encodes CASSRRGTLGEQYF.

This clonotype was recorded many times. CDR3 nucleotides: TGTGCCAGCAGCTTCACGGGAACCTACAATGAGCAGTTCTTC. Its translation is CASSFTGTYNEQFF. The V and J genes are TRBV7-2 and TRBJ2-1; possibly TRBD2 for D (5 bases). Trimming removed 3 bases from V and 2 bases from J, with 8 bases in between. CDR3 length: 14 amino acids. CDR1 and CDR2 from the germline V gene are SGHTA and FQGNSA.

This sequence joins TRBV4-1 and TRBJ2-7; 9 positions agree with TRBD2. The V and J ends lost 1 base and 3 bases, in that order; junction bases with no gene match: 4. Germline CDR1 MGHRA, CDR2 YSYEKL. The CDR3 has 15 residues. In DNA, the CDR3 is TGCGCCAGCAGCCAAGGAGCGGGGGGATTCTACGAGCAGTACTTC. It is translated as CASSQGAGGFYEQYF.